This is a list of T cell receptor beta chains from one sample in a study of blood T cells in healthy people across ages. TCRdb ran MiXCR on the 5' RACE reads and lists one entry per CDR3 protein. The table includes more than 1,000,000 distinct CDR3 sequences, approximately 25% detected once. This same sample was also part of a study on T cells of mothers and their children.

The specimen was blood. These receptors came from a girl aged 2 to 10 in good health. Each CDR3 is given with its conserved first and last residue. D genes are given only for firm matches. Clone size is shown for a subset of rows, as once, few, many or a class of expanded clone.

d_call clone_size j_call v_call cdr3_nt cdr3_aa
NA few TRBJ2-1 TRBV7-9 TGTGCCAGCAGCTTGGGCGGGGAACTTTACAATGAGCAGTTCTTC CASSLGGELYNEQFF
TRBD2 NA TRBJ2-7 TRBV7-2 TGTGCCAGCAGCTCCCCGGGGCTAGCGGGTTGGTACGAGCAGTACTTC CASSSPGLAGWYEQYF
NA few TRBJ2-3 TRBV12-3/TRBV12-4 TGTGCCAGCAGTCCCTTCGTGGATACGCAGTATTTT CASSPFVDTQYF
NA NA TRBJ1-2 TRBV6-1 TGTGCCAGCCGAGAGGGCGGCGGCTATGGCTACACCTTC CASREGGGYGYTF
NA few TRBJ2-7 TRBV29-1 TGCAGCGTTGAGGGAGGTTTCCTCGACACCTACGAGCAGTACTTC CSVEGGFLDTYEQYF
TRBD2 NA TRBJ2-3 TRBV10-3 TGTGCCGCGTCTAGCGGGGGCCCTACCCAGCCAGATACGCAGTATTTT CAASSGGPTQPDTQYF
TRBD2 few TRBJ2-1 TRBV12-3/TRBV12-4 TGTGCCAGCAGTTTAGCGTACAGCGGGAGGACCAATGAGCAGTTCTTC CASSLAYSGRTNEQFF
NA NA TRBJ2-6 TRBV2 TGTGCCAGCAGGAAGGGCTCTGGGGCCAACGTCCTGACTTTC CASRKGSGANVLTF
NA few TRBJ2-1 TRBV5-1 TGCGCCAGCAGCCCCTACAGGGAACCGAAGGGGGAGCAGTTCTTC CASSPYREPKGEQFF
TRBD1 once TRBJ2-7 TRBV7-9 TGTGCCAGCAGCCACACCGGGACAGGGAGAGGCGAGCAGTACTTC CASSHTGTGRGEQYF
TRBD2 NA TRBJ2-1 TRBV12-3/TRBV12-4 TGTGCCAGCACTCTACAGGGACTAGCGGGGTACAATGAGCAGTTCTTC CASTLQGLAGYNEQFF
NA NA TRBJ2-3 TRBV2 TGTGCCAGCAGCGTCTGGCCCGGGAGCACAGATACGCAGTATTTT CASSVWPGSTDTQYF
NA NA TRBJ1-1 TRBV11-2 TGTGCCAGCAGCTCACAATACGACCAGGACCTATCGAACACTGAAGCTTTCTTT CASSSQYDQDLSNTEAFF
TRBD2 NA TRBJ2-1 TRBV9 TGTGCCAGCAGCGCGAAGTGGGGACTAGCGGGGCATGAGCAGTTCTTC CASSAKWGLAGHEQFF
TRBD2 few TRBJ2-7 TRBV2 TGTGCCAGCAGTGTTGGGAGCGGGGGGTACTACGAGCAGTACTTC CASSVGSGGYYEQYF
NA once TRBJ2-2 TRBV9 TGTGCCAGCAGCGTAAGGCCCCTGGGGAGGGGGCGGTCCGGGGAGCTGTTTTTT CASSVRPLGRGRSGELFF
TRBD1 NA TRBJ1-2 TRBV28 TGTGCCGTGCACCGACAGGGAAGCTATGGCTACACCTTC CAVHRQGSYGYTF
TRBD2 NA TRBJ2-3 TRBV6-5 TGTGCCAGCAGTTTCCAAAGCGGGAGGGCCCTCGCAGATACGCAGTATTTT CASSFQSGRALADTQYF
TRBD1 NA TRBJ1-1 TRBV29-1 TGCAGCGTTGACTCCCTGGGACAGTTCACTGAAGCTTTCTTT CSVDSLGQFTEAFF
NA few TRBJ2-7 TRBV29-1 TGCAGCGTGAGCAACGACTCACCTGGCTTCGAGCAGTACTTC CSVSNDSPGFEQYF
NA few TRBJ2-3 TRBV11-2 TGTGCCAGCAGCCCCCGAGGGGGAGGCCGCGGTATGACAGATACGCAGTATTTT CASSPRGGGRGMTDTQYF
TRBD2 NA TRBJ2-1 TRBV11-2 TGTGCCAGCAGTCACACTCGGCGGGGGTTATATGAGCAGTTCTTC CASSHTRRGLYEQFF
NA NA TRBJ2-1 TRBV29-1 TGCAGCGTTGATGGGGGGATTACCTACAATGAGCAGTTCTTC CSVDGGITYNEQFF
NA NA TRBJ2-1 TRBV28 TGTGCCGTTCAAGGAGGGACCCCCTACAATGAGCAGTTCTTC CAVQGGTPYNEQFF
NA NA TRBJ1-1 TRBV21-1 TGTGCCAGCAGCAAAGGCAGGGGGGGTATGAACACTGAAGCTTTCTTT CASSKGRGGMNTEAFF
TRBD1 NA TRBJ1-4 TRBV28 TGTGCCGGCAGTTTGACGGGACAGGGGAATGAAAAACTGTTTTTT CAGSLTGQGNEKLFF
NA few TRBJ2-3 TRBV9 TGTGCCACCGCGACTGGAAACACAGATACGCAGTATTTT CATATGNTDTQYF
NA NA TRBJ2-5 TRBV7-9 TGTGCCAGCAGCTCCCCCGGGTTCCAAGAGACCCAGTACTTC CASSSPGFQETQYF
NA NA TRBJ2-1 TRBV6-4 TGTGCCAGCCATCTCTACAATGAGCAGTTCTTC CASHLYNEQFF
TRBD1 once TRBJ2-7 TRBV5-1 TGCGCCAGCAGCTCCAGAAGACAGGGGAGTTCGAGCTACGAGCAGTACTTC CASSSRRQGSSSYEQYF
TRBD1 NA TRBJ1-4 TRBV2 TGTGCCAGTTCAACAGGGGGAAGTAATGAAAAACTGTTTTTT CASSTGGSNEKLFF
NA NA TRBJ2-1 TRBV4-1 TGCGCCAGCAGCCAAGTAGGGGATTCCTACAATGAGCAGTTCTTC CASSQVGDSYNEQFF
TRBD2 few TRBJ2-7 TRBV6-4 TGTGCCAGCAGTGAACAACTAGCGGGGAGTTACGAGCAGTACTTC CASSEQLAGSYEQYF
NA many TRBJ2-5 TRBV11-2 TGTGCCAGCAGCTTAGATGTCCAGGCCTTTGTTGAAGAGACCCAGTACTTC CASSLDVQAFVEETQYF
NA NA TRBJ2-3 TRBV4-1 TGCGCCAGCAGCCAAACGGGACTTTCGGCAGATACGCAGTATTTT CASSQTGLSADTQYF